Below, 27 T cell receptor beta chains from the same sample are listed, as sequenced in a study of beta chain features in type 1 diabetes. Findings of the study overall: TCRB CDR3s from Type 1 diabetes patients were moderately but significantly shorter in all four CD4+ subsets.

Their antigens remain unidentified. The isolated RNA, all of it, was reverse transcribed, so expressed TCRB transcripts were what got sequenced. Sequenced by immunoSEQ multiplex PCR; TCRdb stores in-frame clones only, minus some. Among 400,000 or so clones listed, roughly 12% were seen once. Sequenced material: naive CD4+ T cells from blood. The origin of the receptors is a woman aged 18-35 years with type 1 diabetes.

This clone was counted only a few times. CDR3 sequence: CASSPGFGQQETQYF. The CDR3 DNA reads TGTGCCAGCAGCCCGGGATTTGGACAGCAAGAGACCCAGTACTTC. This chain uses TRBV4-2 with TRBJ2-5; D possibly corresponds to TRBD1 (6 bases). Germline CDR1 reads LGHNA; CDR2 reads YNFKEQ. Between the trimmed V and J ends, which lost 4 bases and 2 bases, there was a span of 14 bases. The CDR3 runs 15 residues.

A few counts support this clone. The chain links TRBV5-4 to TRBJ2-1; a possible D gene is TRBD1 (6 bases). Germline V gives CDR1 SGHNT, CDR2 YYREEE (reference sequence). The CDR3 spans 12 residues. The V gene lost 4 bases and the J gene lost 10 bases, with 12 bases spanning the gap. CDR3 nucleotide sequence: TGTGCCAGCAGCCTGCGAGGGACAGAGCAGTTCTTC. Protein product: CASSLRGTEQFF.

CDR3 residues: CASSQTSGSRNEQFF. CDR3 sequence (DNA): TGTGCCAGTAGTCAGACTAGCGGGAGTCGGAATGAGCAGTTCTTC. This chain uses TRBV19 with TRBJ2-1; the match to TRBD2 covers 12 bases. The CDR3 consists of 15 residues. V was clipped by 5 bases and J by 7 bases; unmatched bases: 6. CDR1 LNHDA and CDR2 SQIVND come from the germline V gene (reference sequence).

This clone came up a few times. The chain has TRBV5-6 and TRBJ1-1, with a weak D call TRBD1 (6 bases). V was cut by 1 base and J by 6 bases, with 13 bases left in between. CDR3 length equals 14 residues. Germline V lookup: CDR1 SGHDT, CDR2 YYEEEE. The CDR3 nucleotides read TGTGCCAGCAGCTTGACAGGGAGAAAATCTGAAGCTTTCTTT. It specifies CASSLTGRKSEAFF.

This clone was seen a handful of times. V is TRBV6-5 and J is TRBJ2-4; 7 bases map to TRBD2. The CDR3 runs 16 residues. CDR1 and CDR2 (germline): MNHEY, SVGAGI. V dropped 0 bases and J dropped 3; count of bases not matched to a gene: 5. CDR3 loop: CASSYSLAGVKNIQYF. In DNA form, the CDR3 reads TGTGCCAGCAGTTACTCGTTGGCGGGAGTCAAAAACATTCAGTACTTC.

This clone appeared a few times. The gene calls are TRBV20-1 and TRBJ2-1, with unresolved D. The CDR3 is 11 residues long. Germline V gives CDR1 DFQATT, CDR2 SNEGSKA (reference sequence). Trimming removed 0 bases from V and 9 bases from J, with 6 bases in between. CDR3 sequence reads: CSARDSSEQFF. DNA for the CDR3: TGCAGTGCTAGAGATAGCAGTGAGCAGTTCTTC.

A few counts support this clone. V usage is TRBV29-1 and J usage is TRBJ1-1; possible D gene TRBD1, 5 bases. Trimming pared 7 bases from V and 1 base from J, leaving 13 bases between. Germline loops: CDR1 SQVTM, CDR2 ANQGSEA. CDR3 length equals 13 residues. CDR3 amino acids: CSAAGLGNTEAFF. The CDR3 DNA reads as TGCAGCGCCGCAGGGTTGGGGAACACTGAAGCTTTCTTT.

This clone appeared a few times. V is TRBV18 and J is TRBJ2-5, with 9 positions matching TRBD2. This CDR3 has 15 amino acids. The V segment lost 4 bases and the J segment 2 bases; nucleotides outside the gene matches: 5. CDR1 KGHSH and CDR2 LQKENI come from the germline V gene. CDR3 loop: CASSRRLAAQETQYF. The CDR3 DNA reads TGTGCCAGCTCACGGAGACTAGCGGCACAAGAGACCCAGTACTTC.

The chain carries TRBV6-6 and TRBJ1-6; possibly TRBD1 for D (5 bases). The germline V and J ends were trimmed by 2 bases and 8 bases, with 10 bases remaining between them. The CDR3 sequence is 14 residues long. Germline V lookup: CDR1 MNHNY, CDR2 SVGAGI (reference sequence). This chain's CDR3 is CASSYGRGDSPLHF. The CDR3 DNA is TGTGCCAGCAGTTACGGGCGGGGGGATTCACCCCTCCACTTT.

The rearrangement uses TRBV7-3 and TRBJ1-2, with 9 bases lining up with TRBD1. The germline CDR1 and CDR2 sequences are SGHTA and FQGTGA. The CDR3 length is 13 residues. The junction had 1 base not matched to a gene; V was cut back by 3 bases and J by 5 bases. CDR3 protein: CASSLDRGYGYTF. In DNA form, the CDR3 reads TGTGCCAGCAGCTTGGACAGGGGATATGGCTACACCTTC.

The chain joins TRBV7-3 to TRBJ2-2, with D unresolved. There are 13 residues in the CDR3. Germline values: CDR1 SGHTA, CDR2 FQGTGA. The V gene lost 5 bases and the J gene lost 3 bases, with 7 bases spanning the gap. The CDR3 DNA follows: TGTGCCAGCAGCACAACATACACCGGGGAGCTGTTTTTT. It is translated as CASSTTYTGELFF.

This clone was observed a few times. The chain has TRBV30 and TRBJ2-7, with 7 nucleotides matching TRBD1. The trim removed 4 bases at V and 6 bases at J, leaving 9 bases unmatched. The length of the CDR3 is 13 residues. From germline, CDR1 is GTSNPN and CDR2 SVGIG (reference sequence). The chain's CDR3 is CAWKRQGLSEQYF. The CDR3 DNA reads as TGTGCCTGGAAAAGACAGGGATTATCCGAGCAGTACTTC. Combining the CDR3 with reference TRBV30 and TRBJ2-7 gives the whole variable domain SQTIHQWPATLVQPVGSPLSLECTVEGTSNPNLYWYRQAAGRGLQLLFYSVGIGQISSEVPQNLSASRPQDRQFILSSKKLLLSDSGFYLCAWKRQGLSEQYFGPGTRLTVT.

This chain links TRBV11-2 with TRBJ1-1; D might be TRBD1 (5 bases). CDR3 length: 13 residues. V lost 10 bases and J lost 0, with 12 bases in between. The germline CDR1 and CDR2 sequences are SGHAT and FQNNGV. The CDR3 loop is CATAGQMNTEAFF. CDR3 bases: TGTGCCACCGCGGGGCAAATGAACACTGAAGCTTTCTTT.

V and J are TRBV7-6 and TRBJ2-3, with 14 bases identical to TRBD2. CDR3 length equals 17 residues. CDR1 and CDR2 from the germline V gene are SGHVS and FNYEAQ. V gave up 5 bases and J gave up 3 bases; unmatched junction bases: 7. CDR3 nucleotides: TGTGCCAGCAGCCAGGGACTAGCGGGGGAAGGTACAGATACGCAGTATTTT. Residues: CASSQGLAGEGTDTQYF.

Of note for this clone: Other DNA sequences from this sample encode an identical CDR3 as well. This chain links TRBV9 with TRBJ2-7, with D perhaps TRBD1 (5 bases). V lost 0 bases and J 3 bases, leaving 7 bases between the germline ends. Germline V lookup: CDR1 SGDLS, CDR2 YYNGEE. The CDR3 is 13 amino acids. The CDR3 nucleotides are TGTGCCAGCAGCGTAGGACAGAACTACGAGCAGTACTTC. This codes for CASSVGQNYEQYF.

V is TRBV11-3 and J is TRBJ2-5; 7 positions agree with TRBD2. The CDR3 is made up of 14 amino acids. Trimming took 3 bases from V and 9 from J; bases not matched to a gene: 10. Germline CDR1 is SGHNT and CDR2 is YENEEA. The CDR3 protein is CASSLSDRRGAQYF. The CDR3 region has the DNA TGTGCCAGCAGCTTGAGTGACAGACGGGGGGCCCAGTACTTC.

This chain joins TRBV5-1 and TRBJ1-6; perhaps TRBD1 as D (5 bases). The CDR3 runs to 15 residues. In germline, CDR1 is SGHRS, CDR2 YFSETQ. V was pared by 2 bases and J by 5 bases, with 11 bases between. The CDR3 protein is CASSFAGMDNSPLHF. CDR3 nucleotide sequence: TGCGCCAGCAGCTTCGCAGGGATGGATAATTCACCCCTCCACTTT.

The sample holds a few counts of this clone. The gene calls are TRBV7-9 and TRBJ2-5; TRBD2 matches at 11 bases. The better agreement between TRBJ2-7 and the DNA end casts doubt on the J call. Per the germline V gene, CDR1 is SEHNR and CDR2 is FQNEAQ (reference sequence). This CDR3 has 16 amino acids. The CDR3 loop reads CASSPGTSGVAYEQYF. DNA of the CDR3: TGTGCCAGCAGCCCCGGGACTAGCGGAGTCGCCTACGAGCAGTACTTC.

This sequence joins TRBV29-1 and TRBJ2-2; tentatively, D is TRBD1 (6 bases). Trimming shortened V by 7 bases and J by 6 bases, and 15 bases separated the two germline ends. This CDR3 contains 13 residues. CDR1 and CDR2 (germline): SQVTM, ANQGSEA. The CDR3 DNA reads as TGCAGCGCCGAACTGTCAGGGGCCGGGGAGCTGTTTTTT. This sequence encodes CSAELSGAGELFF.

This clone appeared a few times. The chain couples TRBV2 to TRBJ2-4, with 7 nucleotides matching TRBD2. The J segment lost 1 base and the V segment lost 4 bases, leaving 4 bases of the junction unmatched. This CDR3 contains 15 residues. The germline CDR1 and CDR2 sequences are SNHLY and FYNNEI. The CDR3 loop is CASSGMGGAKNIQYF. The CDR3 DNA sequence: TGTGCCAGCAGTGGCATGGGGGGGGCCAAAAACATTCAGTACTTC.

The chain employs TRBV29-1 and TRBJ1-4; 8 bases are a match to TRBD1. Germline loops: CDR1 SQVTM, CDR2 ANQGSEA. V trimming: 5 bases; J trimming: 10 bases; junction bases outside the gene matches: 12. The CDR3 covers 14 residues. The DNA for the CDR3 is TGCAGCGTTCTCCCGGGACAGGAGCTTGGAAAACTGTTTTTT. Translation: CSVLPGQELGKLFF.

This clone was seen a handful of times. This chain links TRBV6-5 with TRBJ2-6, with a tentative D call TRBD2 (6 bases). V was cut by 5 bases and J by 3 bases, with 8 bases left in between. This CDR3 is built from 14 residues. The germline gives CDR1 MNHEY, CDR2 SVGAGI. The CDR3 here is CASSGGSGANVLTF. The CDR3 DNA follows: TGTGCCAGCAGTGGGGGGAGTGGGGCCAACGTCCTGACTTTC.

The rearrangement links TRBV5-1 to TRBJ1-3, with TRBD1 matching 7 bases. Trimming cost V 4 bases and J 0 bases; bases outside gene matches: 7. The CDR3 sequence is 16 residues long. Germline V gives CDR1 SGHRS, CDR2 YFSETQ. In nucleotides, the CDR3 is TGCGCCAGCAGCGGGCAGGGACAGAACTCTGGAAACACCATATATTTT. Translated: CASSGQGQNSGNTIYF.

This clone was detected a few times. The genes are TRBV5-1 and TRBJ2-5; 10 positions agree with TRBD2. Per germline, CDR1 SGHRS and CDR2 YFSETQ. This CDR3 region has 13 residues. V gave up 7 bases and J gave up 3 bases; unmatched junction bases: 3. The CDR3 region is CASGLAGEETQYF. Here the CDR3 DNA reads TGCGCCAGCGGCCTAGCGGGGGAAGAGACCCAGTACTTC.

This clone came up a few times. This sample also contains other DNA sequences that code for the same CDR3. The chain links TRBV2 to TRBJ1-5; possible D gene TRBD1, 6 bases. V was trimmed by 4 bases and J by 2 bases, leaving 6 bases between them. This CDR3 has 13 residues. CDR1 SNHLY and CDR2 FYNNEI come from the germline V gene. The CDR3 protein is CASSGQGNQPQHF. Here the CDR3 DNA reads TGTGCCAGCAGTGGACAGGGCAATCAGCCCCAGCATTTT.

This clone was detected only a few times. In DNA form, the CDR3 reads TGTGCCAGCAGCTTCCAGGGGACGATTTCACCCCTCCACTTT. Protein product: CASSFQGTISPLHF. This rearrangement joins TRBV11-2 to TRBJ1-6, with D perhaps TRBD1 (6 bases). The V gene's germline CDR1 is SGHAT and CDR2 FQNNGV. V lost 3 bases and J lost 9, with 12 bases in between. This CDR3 contains 14 residues. The complete variable domain, with remaining parts taken from reference TRBV11-2 and TRBJ1-6, reads EAGVAQSPRYKIIEKRQSVAFWCNPISGHATLYWYQQILGQGPKLLIQFQNNGVVDDSQLPKDRFSAERLKGVDSTLKIQPAKLEDSAVYLCASSFQGTISPLHFGNGTRLTVT.

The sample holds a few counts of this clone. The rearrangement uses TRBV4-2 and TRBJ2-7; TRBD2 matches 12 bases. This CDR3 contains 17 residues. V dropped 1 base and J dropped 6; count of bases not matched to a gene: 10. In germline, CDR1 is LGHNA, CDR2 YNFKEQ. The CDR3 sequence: CASSQVASGTSGSEQYF. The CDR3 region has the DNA TGTGCCAGCAGCCAAGTGGCTTCGGGGACTAGCGGGTCCGAGCAGTACTTC.